These 10 T cell receptor beta chains share one sample of origin, sequenced in a study of blood T cell repertoires in COVID-19. Clones were sequenced by immunoSEQ multiplex PCR, and TCRdb holds only the in-frame ones, with some missing. The sample carries 250,000 to 300,000 clones, around 84% recorded once. Sequenced sample: peripheral blood. These receptor sequences come from a man aged 55 to 70 with acute or convalescent COVID-19.

This rearrangement joins TRBV29-1 to TRBJ2-7, with 12 bases fitting TRBD2. Trimming took 7 bases from V and 4 from J; bases not matched to a gene: 8. Germline V gene data show CDR1 as SQVTM and CDR2 as ANQGSEA. There are 14 residues in the CDR3. The DNA of the CDR3 is TGCAGCGCATCTTTACTAGCGGGAGGATACGAGCAGTACTTC. It codes for CSASLLAGGYEQYF.

There are a few counts of this clone. This chain joins TRBV29-1 and TRBJ2-7, with D tentatively TRBD2 (6 bases). The V end was cut by 8 bases, the J end by 6 bases, with 17 bases between. Germline V lookup: CDR1 SQVTM, CDR2 ANQGSEA. CDR3 length: 12 residues. CDR3: CSTVISGFEQYF. In nucleotides, the CDR3 is TGCAGCACGGTGATTAGCGGATTCGAGCAGTACTTC.

The chain is built from TRBV7-3 and TRBJ2-2; a possible D gene is TRBD2 (6 bases). Trimming stripped 2 bases from V and 4 bases from J, with 17 bases between. This CDR3 has 17 amino acids. CDR1 is SGHTA and CDR2 is FQGTGA in the germline V gene. The CDR3: CASSLGGGRLGTGELFF. The CDR3, as DNA: TGTGCCAGCAGCTTAGGGGGAGGACGGTTGGGCACCGGGGAGCTGTTTTTT. The full variable domain, with the rest looked up from reference TRBV7-3 and TRBJ2-2, is GAGVSQTPSNKVTEKGKYVELRCDPISGHTALYWYRQSLGQGPEFLIYFQGTGAADDSGLPNDRFFAVRPEGSVSTLKIQRTERGDSAVYLCASSLGGGRLGTGELFFGEGSRLTVL.

This chain connects TRBV5-4 to TRBJ1-3, with D tentatively TRBD1 (5 bases). CDR3 length: 15 residues. Looked up from germline, CDR1 is SGHNT and CDR2 is YYREEE (reference sequence). Trimming removed 1 base from V and 4 bases from J, with 12 bases in between. CDR3 nucleotide sequence: TGTGCCAGCAGCTTGTACGGGGGGTTGGGAAACACCATATATTTT. It yields the protein CASSLYGGLGNTIYF.

V is TRBV2 and J is TRBJ1-1; 7 bases are a match to TRBD1. The CDR3 is made up of 13 amino acids. The germline V gene encodes CDR1 SNHLY and CDR2 FYNNEI. The J segment lost 1 base and the V segment lost 6 bases, leaving 2 bases of the junction unmatched. CDR3 residues: CASSRDRNTEAFF. In DNA form, the CDR3 reads TGTGCCAGCAGCCGGGACAGGAACACTGAAGCTTTCTTT. Using reference TRBV2 and TRBJ1-1 for the parts outside the CDR3, the full variable domain is EPEVTQTPSHQVTQMGQEVILRCVPISNHLYFYWYRQILGQKVEFLVSFYNNEISEKSEIFDDQFSVERPDGSNFTLKIRSTKLEDSAMYFCASSRDRNTEAFFGQGTRLTVV.

This rearrangement joins TRBV4-1 to TRBJ2-3; 10 nucleotides match TRBD2. The CDR3 covers 16 residues. J gave up 0 bases and V 3 bases, and 3 bases lay outside the gene matches. The germline CDR1 and CDR2 sequences are MGHRA and YSYEKL. The CDR3 DNA reads TGCGCCAGCAGCCATTGGACTAGCGGAAGCACAGATACGCAGTATTTT. Its translation is CASSHWTSGSTDTQYF.

The chain carries TRBV29-1 and TRBJ1-5, with D tentatively TRBD1 (6 bases). This CDR3 is 13 amino acids long. V lost 5 bases, J lost 1 base, and 9 bases lay in between. The germline V gene has CDR1 SQVTM and CDR2 ANQGSEA. The CDR3 DNA is TGCAGCGTTTCTGGACAGAGCAATCAGCCCCAGCATTTT. It is translated as CSVSGQSNQPQHF.

The chain recombines TRBV7-3 with TRBJ2-5, with a tentative D call TRBD1 (6 bases). The CDR3 has 14 amino acids. Germline CDR1 and CDR2: SGHTA and FQGTGA. V lost 3 bases and J 4 bases, leaving 12 bases between the germline ends. CDR3 coding DNA: TGTGCCAGCAGCTTCACAGGGTCCCTAGAGACCCAGTACTTC. As protein: CASSFTGSLETQYF. Full variable domain (missing parts from reference TRBV7-3 and TRBJ2-5): GAGVSQTPSNKVTEKGKYVELRCDPISGHTALYWYRQSLGQGPEFLIYFQGTGAADDSGLPNDRFFAVRPEGSVSTLKIQRTERGDSAVYLCASSFTGSLETQYFGPGTRLLVL.

V gene TRBV21-1 combines with J gene TRBJ1-2. TRBV21-1 constitutes a pseudogene. The CDR3 loop spans 16 amino acids. The CDR3, as DNA: TGTGCCAGCCCCAGGGAGGGGATGGGAGCTAACTATGGCTACACCTTC. It translates to CASPREGMGANYGYTF.

This clone came up once. The rearrangement uses TRBV29-1 and TRBJ1-2, with 7 bases identical to TRBD1. CDR3 size: 13 residues. In germline, CDR1 is SQVTM, CDR2 ANQGSEA. V was clipped by 7 bases and J by 3 bases; unmatched bases: 8. Here the CDR3 DNA reads TGCAGCGCCCAATCCGACAGGGACTATGGCTACACCTTC. It encodes CSAQSDRDYGYTF.